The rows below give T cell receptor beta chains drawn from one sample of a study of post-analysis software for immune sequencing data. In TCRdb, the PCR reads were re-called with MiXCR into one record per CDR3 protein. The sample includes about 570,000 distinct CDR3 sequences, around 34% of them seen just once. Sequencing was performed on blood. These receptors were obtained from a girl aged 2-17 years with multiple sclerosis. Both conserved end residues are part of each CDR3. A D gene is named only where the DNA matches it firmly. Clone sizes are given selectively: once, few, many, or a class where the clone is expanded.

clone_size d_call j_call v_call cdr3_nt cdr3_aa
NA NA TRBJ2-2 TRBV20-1 TGCAGTGCAACCAGTTGGGGTCTAAAAGACACCGGGGAGCTGTTTTTT CSATSWGLKDTGELFF
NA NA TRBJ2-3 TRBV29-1 TGCAGCACCGGAGAAAGGGGTGATACGCAGTATTTT CSTGERGDTQYF
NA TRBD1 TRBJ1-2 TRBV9 TGTGCCAGCAGCCCCCAACCGACAGGGAGGTATGGCTACACCTTC CASSPQPTGRYGYTF
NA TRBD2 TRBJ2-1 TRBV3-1 TGTGCCAGCAGCCAGTACGCGGGGGAGAGCTCCTACAATGAGCAGTTCTTC CASSQYAGESSYNEQFF
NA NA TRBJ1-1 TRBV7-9 TGTGCCAGCAGTTCGGACAATGAAGCTTTCTTT CASSSDNEAFF
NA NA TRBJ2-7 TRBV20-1 TGCAGTGCTAGGATGCTTCGAGGGGGAATCTACAATGAGCAGTACTTC CSARMLRGGIYNEQYF
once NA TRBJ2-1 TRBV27 TGTGCCAGCAGTTTAGGGCCCACCAGCTCATGGGAGCAGTTCTTC CASSLGPTSSWEQFF
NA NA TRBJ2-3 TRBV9 TGTGCCAGCAGTGCCGTTGGGGAATTCACAGATACGCAGTATTTT CASSAVGEFTDTQYF
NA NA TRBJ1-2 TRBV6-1 TGTGCCAGCAGTGCCCCGGACAGCGGGTATGGCTACACCTTC CASSAPDSGYGYTF
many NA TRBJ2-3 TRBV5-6 TGTGCCAGCAGCTTAACAGGGCCAGATACGCAGTATTTT CASSLTGPDTQYF
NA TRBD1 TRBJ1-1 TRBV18 TGTGCCAGCTCACCGACGCAGGGGGAGACTGAAGCTTTCTTT CASSPTQGETEAFF
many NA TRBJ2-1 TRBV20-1 TGCAGTGCTAGATCCGGAGGCGGGGCTTACAATGAGCAGTTCTTC CSARSGGGAYNEQFF
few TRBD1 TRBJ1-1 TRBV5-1 TGCGCCAGCAGCCGAGACAGGGTGAGGACTGAAGCTTTCTTT CASSRDRVRTEAFF